The 28 T cell receptor beta chains reported below all come from one sample, sequenced in a study of blood T cell repertoires in COVID-19. Here immunoSEQ multiplex PCR was the method, and the copy in TCRdb shows in-frame clones only, minus some. The data show about 240,000 clones, 75% to 85% seen once. Specimen: peripheral blood. Source of these receptors: a woman aged 55 to 70 with active or convalescent COVID-19.

The sample holds a few counts of this clone. This chain joins TRBV3-1 (or the pseudogene TRBV3-2) and TRBJ1-2; D gene ambiguous. The CDR3 has 12 amino acids. The ends were cut back, 2 bases at V and 2 bases at J, with 3 bases in the middle. CDR1 LGHDT and CDR2 YNNKEL come from the germline V gene (reference sequence). The CDR3 sequence is CASSQQNYGYTF. The CDR3 DNA sequence: TGTGCCAGCAGCCAACAGAACTATGGCTACACCTTC.

The chain employs TRBV19 and TRBJ2-2; the match to TRBD1 covers 10 bases. Germline V gives CDR1 LNHDA, CDR2 SQIVND (reference sequence). V was clipped by 8 bases and J by 4 bases; unmatched bases: 7. CDR3 size: 15 residues. The CDR3 here is CASDSGQGTTGELFF. The CDR3 coding sequence is TGTGCCAGTGATTCGGGACAGGGGACCACCGGGGAGCTGTTTTTT.

This clone showed up just a few times. This sample includes further DNA sequences coding for the same CDR3. The chain combines TRBV19 with TRBJ1-1; maybe TRBD1 (5 bases). Deletions cut 5 bases from V and 1 base from J, with 8 bases between. Germline V CDR1 and CDR2: LNHDA, SQIVND (reference sequence). The CDR3 contains 13 residues. The CDR3 bases are TGTGCCAGTAGTGTCACAGGGAACACTGAAGCTTTCTTT. Its protein product is CASSVTGNTEAFF.

V is TRBV29-1 and J is TRBJ2-5, with 8 bases that match TRBD2. V dropped 8 bases and J dropped 5; count of bases not matched to a gene: 7. The germline gives CDR1 SQVTM, CDR2 ANQGSEA. The CDR3 covers 12 residues. CDR3: CSSTGGTETQYF. The DNA for the CDR3 is TGCAGCTCCACGGGGGGGACTGAGACCCAGTACTTC.

This chain links TRBV15 with TRBJ1-5; 9 bases are a match to TRBD1. Germline V gene sequence: CDR1 LNHNV, CDR2 YYDKDF (reference sequence). The ends lost 4 bases at V and 4 bases at J; junction bases unmatched: 2. The CDR3 spans 14 residues. The CDR3 bases are TGTGCCACCAGCATAGACAGGGGGAATCAGCCCCAGCATTTT. Translation: CATSIDRGNQPQHF.

The chain has TRBV7-3 and TRBJ2-1, with TRBD1 matching over 9 bases. Germline values: CDR1 SGHTA, CDR2 FQGTGA. V gave up 1 base and J gave up 2 bases; unmatched junction bases: 3. This CDR3 contains 16 residues. CDR3 region: CASSLRGQGAYNEQFF. Written as DNA, the CDR3 is TGTGCCAGCAGCTTAAGGGGACAGGGCGCCTACAATGAGCAGTTCTTC.

This sequence joins TRBV6-6 and TRBJ1-2; TRBD1 matches at 10 bases. The trim removed 2 bases at V and 7 bases at J, leaving 1 base unmatched. CDR1 and CDR2 (germline): MNHNY, SVGAGI (reference sequence). This CDR3 comprises 13 residues. The DNA for the CDR3 is TGTGCCAGCAGTTACCGGGACAGGGGTGGCTACACCTTC. As protein: CASSYRDRGGYTF.

About this clone: A clone one base away is much larger, so this may be a read error. The sample carries other DNA sequences with the same CDR3. The chain employs TRBV5-4 and TRBJ1-1; perhaps TRBD1 as D (5 bases). The CDR3 spans 14 residues. The V and J ends lost 0 bases and 4 bases respectively, with 10 bases between them. Germline CDR1 SGHNT, CDR2 YYREEE (reference sequence). The CDR3 sequence: CASSLGGVVTEAFF. In DNA form, the CDR3 reads TGTGCCAGCAGCTTGGGGGGGGTAGTCACTGAAGCTTTCTTT.

This rearrangement joins TRBV2 to TRBJ1-5; D is ambiguous. The V gene's germline CDR1 is SNHLY and CDR2 FYNNEI. The CDR3 is made up of 16 amino acids. V was trimmed by 3 bases and J by 0 bases, leaving 12 bases between them. CDR3 sequence (DNA): TGTGCCAGCAGTGACCGAAGGGAGAATAGCAATCAGCCCCAGCATTTT. As protein: CASSDRRENSNQPQHF.

This chain joins TRBV2 and TRBJ2-3, with D maybe TRBD1 (5 bases). CDR3 size: 17 residues. Per the germline V gene, CDR1 is SNHLY and CDR2 is FYNNEI. Trimming took 6 bases from V and 0 from J, leaving 19 bases between them. CDR3 residues: CASSRRGGRISTDTQYF. CDR3 coding DNA: TGTGCCAGCAGCCGAAGGGGTGGGCGCATCAGCACAGATACGCAGTATTTT.

The rearrangement links TRBV12-3 or TRBV12-4 to TRBJ1-1; 7 bases fit TRBD1. V lost 5 bases and J lost 3; bases outside the gene matches: 3. The CDR3 extends over 13 amino acids. The CDR3 is CASSRDSHTEAFF. CDR3 bases: TGTGCCAGCAGTAGGGACAGCCACACTGAAGCTTTCTTT.

The CDR3 region has the DNA TGTGCCAGCAGCCGTTTACAGGGGAACACTGAAGCTTTCTTT. Translated: CASSRLQGNTEAFF. The chain joins TRBV3-1 (or the pseudogene TRBV3-2) to TRBJ1-1; tentatively, D is TRBD1 (6 bases). The CDR3 consists of 14 residues. Germline V CDR1 and CDR2: LGHDT, YNNKEL (reference sequence). Trimming left V 4 bases short and J 1 base short, with 10 bases between.

The rearrangement links TRBV5-8 to TRBJ2-1, with D perhaps TRBD1 (6 bases). The CDR3 is 16 amino acids. The V gene lost 5 bases and the J gene lost 0 bases, with 15 bases spanning the gap. Germline V gene lookup returns CDR1 SGHTS and CDR2 YDEGEE. CDR3 in DNA: TGTGCCAGCAGTCCCCCCTGGACAGCCTCCTACAATGAGCAGTTCTTC. Translating gives CASSPPWTASYNEQFF.

This clone occurred a few times. A much more abundant neighbour one base away suggests this may be a read error. This sample includes further DNA sequences coding for the same CDR3. The rearrangement uses TRBV5-4 and TRBJ1-2; the D is unclear. Trimming removed 0 bases at V and 2 bases at J, with 5 bases between. CDR3 length: 13 residues. Looked up from germline, CDR1 is SGHNT and CDR2 is YYREEE (reference sequence). The CDR3 here is CASSLGGNYGYTF. CDR3 nucleotides: TGTGCCAGCAGCTTGGGCGGGAACTATGGCTACACCTTC.

The V call is TRBV3-1 (or the pseudogene TRBV3-2), the J call TRBJ2-1, with D perhaps TRBD1 (6 bases). CDR1 and CDR2 (germline): LGHDT, YNNKEL (reference sequence). CDR3 size: 13 residues. Trimming removed 3 bases at V and 12 bases at J, with 15 bases between. The CDR3 DNA reads as TGTGCCAGCAGCCAGACCTCCCTGGGGGCGCAGTTCTTC. Translating gives CASSQTSLGAQFF.

This chain links TRBV7-9 with TRBJ1-2; D might be TRBD1 (6 bases). This CDR3 comprises 13 residues. V lost 2 bases, J lost 8 bases, and 12 bases lay in between. The germline V gene encodes CDR1 SEHNR and CDR2 FQNEAQ (reference sequence). CDR3 bases: TGTGCCAGCAGCTTACCGGTCCAGGGGGGCTACACCTTC. Its translation is CASSLPVQGGYTF.

The chain employs TRBV7-2 and TRBJ2-3; D remains unclear. V was cut by 5 bases and J by 2 bases, with 8 bases left in between. CDR1 and CDR2 from the germline V gene are SGHTA and FQGNSA. There are 13 residues in the CDR3. The CDR3 DNA follows: TGTGCCAGCAGCCATCCCAACACAGATACGCAGTATTTT. This translates into CASSHPNTDTQYF.

The chain uses TRBV7-9 and TRBJ1-2; D unresolved. The CDR3 has 15 residues. V lost 0 bases, J lost 4 bases, and 12 bases lay in between. The germline V gene encodes CDR1 SEHNR and CDR2 FQNEAQ (reference sequence). The CDR3 is CASSLAANSGYGYTF. As DNA, the CDR3 is TGTGCCAGCAGCTTAGCTGCCAATTCGGGCTATGGCTACACCTTC.

V is TRBV12-3 or TRBV12-4 and J is TRBJ1-4; no reliable D call. Trimming took off 7 bases at V and 8 bases at J, with 11 bases between the two ends. The CDR3 has 12 amino acids. The CDR3 loop is CASTLNGEKLFF. In nucleotides, the CDR3 is TGTGCCAGCACCCTAAACGGGGAAAAACTGTTTTTT.

The chain carries TRBV18 and TRBJ2-7; D perhaps matches TRBD1 (5 bases). The CDR3 spans 13 residues. Trimming stripped 5 bases from V and 2 bases from J, with 10 bases between. Germline V lookup: CDR1 KGHSH, CDR2 LQKENI. The CDR3 loop reads CASSKAGPYEQYF. The CDR3, as DNA: TGTGCCAGCTCAAAAGCAGGGCCCTACGAGCAGTACTTC.

The J gene is TRBJ2-1, the V gene TRBV25-1; possible D gene TRBD2, 6 bases. The V and J ends lost 1 base and 0 bases respectively, with 13 bases between them. This CDR3 region has 17 residues. CDR1 is MGHDK and CDR2 is SYGVNS in the germline V gene. This CDR3 is CASSEFSGVSSYNEQFF. The CDR3 DNA sequence: TGTGCCAGCAGTGAATTCTCGGGGGTTAGCTCCTACAATGAGCAGTTCTTC.

The chain carries TRBV6-6 and TRBJ2-1; D is uncertain. The V end lost 5 bases, the J end lost 5 bases, and 13 bases lay between the germline ends. The CDR3 has 14 residues. Germline V gene lookup returns CDR1 MNHNY and CDR2 SVGAGI (reference sequence). CDR3 residues: CASSPRGYDNEQFF. The CDR3 DNA reads TGTGCCAGCAGTCCCCGAGGTTACGACAATGAGCAGTTCTTC.

V and J are TRBV5-1 and TRBJ2-1, with 13 bases that match TRBD2. V shed 3 bases, J shed 7 bases, and the junction held 4 bases outside the gene matches. Germline V gene lookup returns CDR1 SGHRS and CDR2 YFSETQ. This CDR3 spans 15 amino acids. The CDR3 reads CASSSGLAGWNEQFF. For the CDR3, the DNA is TGCGCCAGCAGCTCGGGACTAGCGGGGTGGAATGAGCAGTTCTTC. The entire variable domain, with the rest obtained from reference TRBV5-1 and TRBJ2-1, is as follows: KAGVTQTPRYLIKTRGQQVTLSCSPISGHRSVSWYQQTPGQGLQFLFEYFSETQRNKGNFPGRFSGRQFSNSRSEMNVSTLELGDSALYLCASSSGLAGWNEQFFGPGTRLTVL.

This clone was seen once. The rearrangement joins TRBV4-3 to TRBJ1-1; D remains ambiguous. The CDR3 has 16 amino acids. Germline loops: CDR1 LGHNA, CDR2 YSLEER. Deletions cut 0 bases from V and 0 bases from J, with 11 bases between. Written as DNA, the CDR3 is TGCGCCAGCAGCCAAGATCCAGGCTTTATGAACACTGAAGCTTTCTTT. Translated, it gives CASSQDPGFMNTEAFF.

The genes are TRBV2 and TRBJ1-1; D is perhaps TRBD1 (6 bases). The CDR3 loop spans 14 amino acids. Trimming removed 10 bases at V and 0 bases at J, with 15 bases between. Germline V CDR1 and CDR2: SNHLY, FYNNEI. In DNA, the CDR3 is TGTGCCATCCTACGGGACAAAATGAACACTGAAGCTTTCTTT. This translates into CAILRDKMNTEAFF.

V and J are TRBV7-8 and TRBJ1-4, with D tentatively TRBD1 (5 bases). With 1 base removed from V and 6 bases from J, the gap between germline ends came to 12 bases. CDR3 size: 15 residues. Germline loops: CDR1 SGHVS, CDR2 FQNEAQ. The CDR3 sequence is CASSLVGGFDEKLFF. CDR3 nucleotide sequence: TGTGCCAGCAGCTTAGTTGGGGGGTTTGATGAAAAACTGTTTTTT.

This clone was detected once. CDR3 bases: TGTGCCAGCAGCCCAGTGGGGCAGGTGAACACTGAAGCTTTCTTT. Residues: CASSPVGQVNTEAFF. The chain joins TRBV25-1 to TRBJ1-1, with a weak D call TRBD1 (5 bases). This CDR3 contains 15 residues. Trimming removed 6 bases from V and 0 bases from J, with 14 bases in between. Germline-derived CDR1 and CDR2 are MGHDK and SYGVNS.

This chain's CDR3 is CASSGTGSTDTQYF. In DNA, the CDR3 is TGTGCCAGCTCAGGTACAGGGAGCACAGATACGCAGTATTTT. The chain carries TRBV18 and TRBJ2-3, with D tentatively TRBD1 (6 bases). This CDR3 is 14 amino acids long. V was trimmed by 5 bases and J by 0 bases, leaving 9 bases between them. CDR1 and CDR2 from the germline V gene are KGHSH and LQKENI. The full variable domain, rest sourced from reference TRBV18 and TRBJ2-3, is NAGVMQNPRHLVRRRGQEARLRCSPMKGHSHVYWYRQLPEEGLKFMVYLQKENIIDESGMPKERFSAEFPKEGPSILRIQQVVRGDSAAYFCASSGTGSTDTQYFGPGTRLTVL.